Listed here is a single T cell receptor beta chain. The method was immunoSEQ multiplex PCR; TCRdb's version includes in-frame clones alone and lacks a portion of them. The sample includes around 38,000 clones, about 91% of them seen just once. The data derive from a study of T cell changes during pregnancy in multiple sclerosis. The V gene end was trimmed by 2 bases and the J gene end by 6 bases; junction bases not matched to a gene: 5. CDR1 and CDR2 from the germline V gene are SGHDN and FVKESK. The CDR3 has 15 residues. This material consisted of CD4+ T cells from peripheral blood mononuclear cells, taken in the third trimester of pregnancy. The clonotype was recovered from a female donor in good health, enrolled as a control in a pregnancy study. The rearrangement joins TRBV14 to TRBJ2-1, with 9 nucleotides matching TRBD2. The CDR3 DNA reads as TGTGCCAGCAGCCAAATAAGCGGGGGGCCCAATGAGCAGTTCTTC. Translating it yields CASSQISGGPNEQFF.